This TCR beta chain was recorded in a study of a mutant IDH1 vaccine in newly diagnosed glioma. As for the study in general: Vaccines began 4-6 weeks after radiotherapy alone, or with temozolomide cycles. Beforehand, treatment had been radiotherapy, temozolomide, or both; the majority received both. The study, taken as a whole, reports: Patients mounted vaccine-induced immune responses in approximately 93% of cases.

Time point of the sample: week 11, during vaccination. Topical imiquimod accompanied each vaccine dose, which consisted of 300 ug of mutant IDH1 20-mer peptide. The donor cohort comprised cases of new WHO grade 3 or 4 IDH1-mutant, ATRX-lost astrocytoma. In regard to this clone: The antigen remains unidentified.

This CDR3 has 15 amino acids. J lost 3 bases, V lost 2 bases, and 2 bases had no gene match. CDR1 and CDR2 (germline): SGHAT, FQNNGV. The repertoire was sequenced with immunoSEQ multiplex PCR; TCRdb's copy has only in-frame clones and lacks some. The table includes about 40,000 clones, roughly 84% detected once. The chain links TRBV11-2 to TRBJ2-3; 10 bases are shared with TRBD1. This clonotype originated in a man aged 40-49 years with glioma. Sequencing was performed on PBMCs, taken from a glioma patient whose treatment included an IDH1 peptide vaccine. The CDR3 region is CASSLLGQGTDTQYF. CDR3 sequence (DNA): TGTGCCAGCAGCTTATTGGGACAGGGGACAGATACGCAGTATTTT.